The clone carrying this T cell receptor beta chain appeared once. The CDR3 has 15 residues. In germline, CDR1 is GTSNPN, CDR2 SVGIG (reference sequence). V lost 3 bases to trimming and J lost 4 bases, with 15 bases between them. The data belong to a study of cytotoxic CD8 clonotypes in ibrutinib-treated CLL. Genomic DNA for TCR beta libraries, 1.5 to 2 micrograms, came from cryopreserved PBMCs. The data were produced by immunoSEQ multiplex PCR, yet TCRdb's version contains in-frame clones alone and is incomplete. The data show fewer than 100,000 clones, 86% seen once. The V call is TRBV30, the J call TRBJ2-2; tentatively, D is TRBD2 (5 bases). The specimen was PBMCs, collected before ibrutinib treatment. This receptor was identified in a human donor with chronic lymphocytic leukemia. For the CDR3, the DNA is TGTGCCTGGAGAGGGTACGCGGGCTTCACCGGGGAGCTGTTTTTT. It specifies CAWRGYAGFTGELFF.